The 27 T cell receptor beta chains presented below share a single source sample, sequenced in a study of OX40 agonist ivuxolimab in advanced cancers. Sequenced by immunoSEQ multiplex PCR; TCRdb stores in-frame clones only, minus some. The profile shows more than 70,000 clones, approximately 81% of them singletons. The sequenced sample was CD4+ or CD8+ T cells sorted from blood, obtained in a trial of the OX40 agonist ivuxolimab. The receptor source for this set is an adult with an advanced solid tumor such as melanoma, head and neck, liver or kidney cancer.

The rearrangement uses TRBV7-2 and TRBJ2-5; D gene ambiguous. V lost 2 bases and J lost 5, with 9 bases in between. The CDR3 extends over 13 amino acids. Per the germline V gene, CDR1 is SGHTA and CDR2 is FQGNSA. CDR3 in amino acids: CASSLTRPETQYF. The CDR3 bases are TGTGCCAGCAGCTTAACGCGTCCGGAGACCCAGTACTTC.

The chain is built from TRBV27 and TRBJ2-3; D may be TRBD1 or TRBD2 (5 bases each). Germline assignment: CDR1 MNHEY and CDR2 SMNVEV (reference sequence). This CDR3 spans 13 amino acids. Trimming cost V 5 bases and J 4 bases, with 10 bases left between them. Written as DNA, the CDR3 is TGTGCCAGCAGTCCCGTGGGGGCAGATACGCAGTATTTT. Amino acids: CASSPVGADTQYF.

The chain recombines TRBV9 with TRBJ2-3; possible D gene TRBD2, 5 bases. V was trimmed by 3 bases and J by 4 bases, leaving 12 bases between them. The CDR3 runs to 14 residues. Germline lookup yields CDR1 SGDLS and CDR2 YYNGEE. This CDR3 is CASSGGSRADTQYF. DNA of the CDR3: TGTGCCAGCAGCGGCGGCTCGAGGGCAGATACGCAGTATTTT.

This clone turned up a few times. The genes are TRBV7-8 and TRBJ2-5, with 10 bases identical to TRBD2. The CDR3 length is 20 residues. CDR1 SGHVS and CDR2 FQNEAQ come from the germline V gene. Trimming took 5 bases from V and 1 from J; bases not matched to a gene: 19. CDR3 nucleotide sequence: TGTGCCAGCAGCGATTCCGAGGGGCCTAGCGGGAGTGAGTTCCAAGAGACCCAGTACTTC. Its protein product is CASSDSEGPSGSEFQETQYF.

CDR3 region: CASSPGTSGGPEQYF. The CDR3, as DNA: TGTGCCAGCTCACCGGGGACTAGCGGAGGCCCCGAGCAGTACTTC. The chain uses TRBV18 and TRBJ2-7; 11 bases line up with TRBD2. The germline V gene encodes CDR1 KGHSH and CDR2 LQKENI. Trimming removed 3 bases from V and 6 bases from J; junction bases left unmatched: 7. The CDR3 spans 15 residues.

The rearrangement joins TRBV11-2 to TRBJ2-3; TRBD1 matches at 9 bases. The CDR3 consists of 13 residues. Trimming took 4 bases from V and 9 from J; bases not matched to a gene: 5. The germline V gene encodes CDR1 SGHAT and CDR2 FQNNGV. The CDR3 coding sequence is TGTGCCAGCAGCTCGCGGACAGGGGTGACGCAGTATTTT. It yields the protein CASSSRTGVTQYF. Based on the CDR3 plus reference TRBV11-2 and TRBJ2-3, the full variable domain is EAGVAQSPRYKIIEKRQSVAFWCNPISGHATLYWYQQILGQGPKLLIQFQNNGVVDDSQLPKDRFSAERLKGVDSTLKIQPAKLEDSAVYLCASSSRTGVTQYFGPGTRLTVL.

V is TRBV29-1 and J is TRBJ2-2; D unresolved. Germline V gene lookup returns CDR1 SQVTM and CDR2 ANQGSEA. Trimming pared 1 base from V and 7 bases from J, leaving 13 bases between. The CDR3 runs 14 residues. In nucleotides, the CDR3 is TGCAGCGTTGAAGTCGAGAGCAAGGGCGGGGAGCTGTTTTTT. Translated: CSVEVESKGGELFF.

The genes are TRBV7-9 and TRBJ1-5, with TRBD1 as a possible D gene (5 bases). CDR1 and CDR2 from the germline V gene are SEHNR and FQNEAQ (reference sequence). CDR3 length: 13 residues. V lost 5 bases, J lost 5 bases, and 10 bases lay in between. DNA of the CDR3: TGTGCCAGCAGCGTTGACAGTGATCAGCCCCAGCATTTT. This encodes CASSVDSDQPQHF.

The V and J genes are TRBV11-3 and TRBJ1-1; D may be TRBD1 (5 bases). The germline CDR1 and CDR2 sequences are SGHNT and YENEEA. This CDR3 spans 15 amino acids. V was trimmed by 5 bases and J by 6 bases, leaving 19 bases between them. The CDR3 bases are TGTGCCAGCAGCCCATCCGGGCTGGCGGGGGCTGAAGCTTTCTTT. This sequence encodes CASSPSGLAGAEAFF.

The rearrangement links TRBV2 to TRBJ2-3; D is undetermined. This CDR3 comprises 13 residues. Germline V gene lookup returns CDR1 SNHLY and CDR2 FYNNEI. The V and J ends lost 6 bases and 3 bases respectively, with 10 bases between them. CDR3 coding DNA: TGTGCCAGCAGAGTCGAGAGTACAGATACGCAGTATTTT. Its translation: CASRVESTDTQYF.

The CDR3 protein is CASSLSTGAQADTQYF. The CDR3 bases are TGTGCCAGTAGTCTATCAACAGGGGCGCAGGCAGATACGCAGTATTTT. V usage is TRBV19 and J usage is TRBJ2-3, with 7 positions matching TRBD1. In germline, CDR1 is LNHDA, CDR2 SQIVND (reference sequence). V was clipped by 5 bases and J by 4 bases; unmatched bases: 12. The CDR3 length is 16 residues.

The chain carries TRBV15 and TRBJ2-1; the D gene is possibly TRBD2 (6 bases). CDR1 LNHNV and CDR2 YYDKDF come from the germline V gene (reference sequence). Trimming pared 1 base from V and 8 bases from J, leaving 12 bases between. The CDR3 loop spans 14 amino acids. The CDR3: CATSRGRDEDEQFF. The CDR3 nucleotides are TGTGCCACCAGCAGAGGGCGGGATGAGGATGAGCAGTTCTTC.

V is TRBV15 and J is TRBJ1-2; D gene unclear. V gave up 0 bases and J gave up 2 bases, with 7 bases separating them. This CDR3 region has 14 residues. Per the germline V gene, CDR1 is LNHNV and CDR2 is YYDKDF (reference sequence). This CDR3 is CATSRDRTNYGYTF. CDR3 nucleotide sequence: TGTGCCACCAGCAGAGATCGAACCAACTATGGCTACACCTTC.

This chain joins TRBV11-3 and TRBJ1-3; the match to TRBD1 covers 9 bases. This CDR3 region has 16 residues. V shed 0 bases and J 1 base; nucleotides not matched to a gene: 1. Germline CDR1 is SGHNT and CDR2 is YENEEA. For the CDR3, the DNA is TGTGCCAGCAGCTTAGAACAGGGGGCTTCTGGAAACACCATATATTTT. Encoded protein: CASSLEQGASGNTIYF.

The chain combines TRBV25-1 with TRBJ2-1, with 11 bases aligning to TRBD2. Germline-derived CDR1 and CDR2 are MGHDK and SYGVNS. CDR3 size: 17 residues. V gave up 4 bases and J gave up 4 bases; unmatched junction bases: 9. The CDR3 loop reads CASSGGASGGKYNEQFF. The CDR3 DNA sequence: TGTGCCAGCAGTGGAGGCGCTAGCGGGGGGAAATACAATGAGCAGTTCTTC.

CDR3 sequence reads: CATNRGASREQYF. The CDR3 bases are TGTGCCACTAACAGGGGGGCAAGTCGAGAGCAGTACTTC. This chain uses TRBV27 with TRBJ2-7; 8 bases line up with TRBD1. The germline CDR1 and CDR2 sequences are MNHEY and SMNVEV (reference sequence). V lost 10 bases to trimming and J lost 7 bases; unmatched junction nucleotides: 12. The CDR3 loop spans 13 amino acids.

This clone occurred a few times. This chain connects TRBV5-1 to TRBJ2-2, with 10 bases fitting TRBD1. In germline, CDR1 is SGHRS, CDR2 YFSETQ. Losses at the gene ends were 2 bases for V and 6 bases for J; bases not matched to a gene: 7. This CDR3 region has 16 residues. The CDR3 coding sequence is TGCGCCAGCAGCTTCACCGGGACAGGGGTAGCCGGGGAGCTGTTTTTT. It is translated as CASSFTGTGVAGELFF.

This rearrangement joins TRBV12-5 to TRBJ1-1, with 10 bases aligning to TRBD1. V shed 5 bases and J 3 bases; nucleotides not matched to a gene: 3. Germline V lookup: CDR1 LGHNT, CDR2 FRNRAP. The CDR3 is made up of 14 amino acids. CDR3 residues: CASGRQGADTEAFF. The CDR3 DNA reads TGTGCTAGTGGTCGACAGGGGGCGGACACTGAAGCTTTCTTT.

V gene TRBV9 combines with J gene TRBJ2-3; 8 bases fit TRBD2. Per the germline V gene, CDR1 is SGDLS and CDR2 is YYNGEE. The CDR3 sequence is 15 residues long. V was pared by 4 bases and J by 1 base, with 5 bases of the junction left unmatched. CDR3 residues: CASSTLGGGTDTQYF. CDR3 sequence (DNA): TGTGCCAGCAGCACCCTCGGGGGGGGCACAGATACGCAGTATTTT. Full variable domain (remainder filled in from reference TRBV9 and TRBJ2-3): DSGVTQTPKHLITATGQRVTLRCSPRSGDLSVYWYQQSLDQGLQFLIQYYNGEERAKGNILERFSAQQFPDLHSELNLSSLELGDSALYFCASSTLGGGTDTQYFGPGTRLTVL.

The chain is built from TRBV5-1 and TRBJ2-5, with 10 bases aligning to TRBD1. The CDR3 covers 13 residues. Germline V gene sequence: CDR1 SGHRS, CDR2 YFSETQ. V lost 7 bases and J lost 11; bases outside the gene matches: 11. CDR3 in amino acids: CASAGTGAGEQYF. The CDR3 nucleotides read TGCGCCAGCGCCGGGACAGGGGCTGGGGAGCAGTACTTC. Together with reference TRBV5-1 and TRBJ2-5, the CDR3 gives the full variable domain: KAGVTQTPRYLIKTRGQQVTLSCSPISGHRSVSWYQQTPGQGLQFLFEYFSETQRNKGNFPGRFSGRQFSNSRSEMNVSTLELGDSALYLCASAGTGAGEQYFGPGTRLLVL.

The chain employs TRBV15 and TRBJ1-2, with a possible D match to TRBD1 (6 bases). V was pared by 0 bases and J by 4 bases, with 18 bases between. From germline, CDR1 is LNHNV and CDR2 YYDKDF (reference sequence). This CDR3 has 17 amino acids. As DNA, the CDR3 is TGTGCCACCAGCAGAGATGCGATTTGGACAGATATCTATGGCTACACCTTC. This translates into CATSRDAIWTDIYGYTF.

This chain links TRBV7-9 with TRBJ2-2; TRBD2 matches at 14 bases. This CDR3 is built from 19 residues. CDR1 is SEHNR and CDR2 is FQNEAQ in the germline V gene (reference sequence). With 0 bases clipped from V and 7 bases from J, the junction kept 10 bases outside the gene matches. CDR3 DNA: TGTGCCAGCAGCTTAGCGCGGGGACTAGCGGGAGATCTCGGCGGGGAGCTGTTTTTT. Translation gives CASSLARGLAGDLGGELFF.

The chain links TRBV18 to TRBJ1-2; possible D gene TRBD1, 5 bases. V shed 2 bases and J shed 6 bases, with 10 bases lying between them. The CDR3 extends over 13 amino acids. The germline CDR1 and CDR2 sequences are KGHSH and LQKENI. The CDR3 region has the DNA TGTGCCAGCTCACCATCCAGGGAGGATGGCTACACCTTC. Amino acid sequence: CASSPSREDGYTF. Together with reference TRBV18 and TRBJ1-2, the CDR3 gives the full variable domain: NAGVMQNPRHLVRRRGQEARLRCSPMKGHSHVYWYRQLPEEGLKFMVYLQKENIIDESGMPKERFSAEFPKEGPSILRIQQVVRGDSAAYFCASSPSREDGYTFGSGTRLTVV.

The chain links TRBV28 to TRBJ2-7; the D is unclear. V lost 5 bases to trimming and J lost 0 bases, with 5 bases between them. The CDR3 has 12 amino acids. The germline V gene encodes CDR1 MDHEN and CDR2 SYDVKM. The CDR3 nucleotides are TGTGCCAGCAGTCTAATCTCCTACGAGCAGTACTTC. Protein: CASSLISYEQYF.

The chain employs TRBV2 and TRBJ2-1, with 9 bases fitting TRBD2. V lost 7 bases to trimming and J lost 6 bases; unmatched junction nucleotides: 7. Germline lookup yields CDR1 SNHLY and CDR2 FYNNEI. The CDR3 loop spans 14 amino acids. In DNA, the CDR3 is TGTGCCAGCAAAGGGAGCGGGGGGTCCAATGAGCAGTTCTTC. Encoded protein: CASKGSGGSNEQFF.

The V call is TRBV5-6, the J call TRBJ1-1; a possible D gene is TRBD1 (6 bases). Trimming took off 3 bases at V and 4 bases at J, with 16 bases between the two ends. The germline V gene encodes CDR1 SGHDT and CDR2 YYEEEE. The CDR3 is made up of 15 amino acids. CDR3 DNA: TGTGCCAGCAGCTCACAAAGGGGGGGCCCCACTGAAGCTTTCTTT. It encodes CASSSQRGGPTEAFF.

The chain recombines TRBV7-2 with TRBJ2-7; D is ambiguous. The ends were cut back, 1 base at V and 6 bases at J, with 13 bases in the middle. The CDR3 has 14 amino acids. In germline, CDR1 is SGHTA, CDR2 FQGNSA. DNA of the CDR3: TGTGCCAGCAGCTTAGTAGCTAGGTTCCGCGAGCAGTACTTC. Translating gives CASSLVARFREQYF.